This entry is about one T cell receptor beta chain. Its specific antigen is unknown. No quality values exist for individual bases; no much larger clone is one base distant. The data stem from a study of T-cell reconstitution after alpha-beta-depleted transplantation in children (TCRdb year 2016). With regard to the full study: T-cell immune reconstitution after TCRalphabeta/CD19-depleted allogeneic hematopoietic cell transplantation in children was quantitatively tracked in the study by means of TCR repertoire profiling.

The CDR3, cysteine through phenylalanine, is 12 amino acids long. The only DNA kept is the CDR3, 36 bases in frame from the first base. Compared with germline, V lacks 2 bases and J lacks 4 bases; bases without a gene match: 1. Reading the germline V gene gives CDR1 SQVTM and CDR2 ANQGSEA. Library creation used PCR. Reads for this sample came from an Illumina HiSeq 2500. To normalize quantification of the TCRbeta repertoire, the TCR libraries were built with molecular barcoding that relied on unique molecular identifiers. Starting from the raw public reads, TCRdb applied fastp trimming at Q25, assembled clones with MiXCR and retained in-frame beta chains. Entries that share a CDR3 protein sequence are merged under the most common genes and DNA. Present in this sample are around 250,000 distinct CDR3 sequences, 9.9% of which were seen just once. The biggest ten clones account for roughly a tenth of the sample.

Rearrangement joined TRBV29-1 to TRBJ1-1; the central 7 bases match TRBD1. The sample was PBMCs from the stem cell graft donor, taken from the stem cell graft. This sequence originates from a human donor who donated a stem cell graft to a child with SCID. In nucleotides, the sequence is TGCAGCGTTGAACGGGACAGCACTGAAGCTTTCTTT. It translates as CSVERDSTEAFF. Extended through the reference TRBV29-1 and TRBJ1-1 proteins, this CDR3 yields the full variable domain: SAVISQKPSRDICQRGTSLTIQCQVDSQVTMMFWYRQQPGQSLTLIATANQGSEATYESGFVIDKFPISRPNLTFSTLTVSNMSPEDSSIYLCSVERDSTEAFFGQGTRLTVV.